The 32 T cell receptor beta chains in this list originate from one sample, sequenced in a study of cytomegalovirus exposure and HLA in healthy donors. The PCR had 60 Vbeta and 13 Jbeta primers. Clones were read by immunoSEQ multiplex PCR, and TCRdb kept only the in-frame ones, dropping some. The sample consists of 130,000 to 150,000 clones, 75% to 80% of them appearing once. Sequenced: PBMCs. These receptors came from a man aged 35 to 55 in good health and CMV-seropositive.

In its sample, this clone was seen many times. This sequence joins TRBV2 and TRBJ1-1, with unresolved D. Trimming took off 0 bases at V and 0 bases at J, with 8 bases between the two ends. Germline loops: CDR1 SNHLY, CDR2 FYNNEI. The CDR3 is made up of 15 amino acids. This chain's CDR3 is CASSEAPNMNTEAFF. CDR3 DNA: TGTGCCAGCAGTGAAGCGCCGAACATGAACACTGAAGCTTTCTTT.

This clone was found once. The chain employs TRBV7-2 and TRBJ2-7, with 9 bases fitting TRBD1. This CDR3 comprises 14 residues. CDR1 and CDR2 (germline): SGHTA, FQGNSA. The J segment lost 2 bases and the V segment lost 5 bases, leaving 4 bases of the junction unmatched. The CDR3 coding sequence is TGTGCCAGCAGCCGTGACAGGGGGGCCTACGAGCAGTACTTC. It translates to CASSRDRGAYEQYF.

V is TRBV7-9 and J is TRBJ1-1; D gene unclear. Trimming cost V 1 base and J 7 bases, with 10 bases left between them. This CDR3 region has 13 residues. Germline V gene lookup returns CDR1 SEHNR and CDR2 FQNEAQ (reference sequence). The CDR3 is CASSLDNSFEAFF. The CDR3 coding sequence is TGTGCCAGCAGCTTAGATAATTCTTTTGAAGCTTTCTTT.

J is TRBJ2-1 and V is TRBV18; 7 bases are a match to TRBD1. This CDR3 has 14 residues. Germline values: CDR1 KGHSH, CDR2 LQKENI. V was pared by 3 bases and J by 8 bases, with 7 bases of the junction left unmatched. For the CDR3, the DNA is TGTGCCAGCTCACCCCCCTCCGACAGGGATGAGCAGTTCTTC. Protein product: CASSPPSDRDEQFF. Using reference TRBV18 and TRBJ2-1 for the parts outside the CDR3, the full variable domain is NAGVMQNPRHLVRRRGQEARLRCSPMKGHSHVYWYRQLPEEGLKFMVYLQKENIIDESGMPKERFSAEFPKEGPSILRIQQVVRGDSAAYFCASSPPSDRDEQFFGPGTRLTVL.

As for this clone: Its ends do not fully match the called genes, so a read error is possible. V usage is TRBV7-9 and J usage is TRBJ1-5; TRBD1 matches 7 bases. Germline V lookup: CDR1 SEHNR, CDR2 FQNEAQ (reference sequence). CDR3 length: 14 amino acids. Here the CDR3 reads CSSSLAGGNQPQHF. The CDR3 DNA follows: TGTTCCAGCAGCTTAGCAGGGGGAAATCAGCCCCAGCATTTT.

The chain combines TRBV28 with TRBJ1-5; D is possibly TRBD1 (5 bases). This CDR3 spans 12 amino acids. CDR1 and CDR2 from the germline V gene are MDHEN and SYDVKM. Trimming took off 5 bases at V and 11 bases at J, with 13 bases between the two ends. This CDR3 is CASSGLGEAQHF. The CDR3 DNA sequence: TGTGCCAGCAGTGGACTGGGGGAGGCCCAGCATTTT.

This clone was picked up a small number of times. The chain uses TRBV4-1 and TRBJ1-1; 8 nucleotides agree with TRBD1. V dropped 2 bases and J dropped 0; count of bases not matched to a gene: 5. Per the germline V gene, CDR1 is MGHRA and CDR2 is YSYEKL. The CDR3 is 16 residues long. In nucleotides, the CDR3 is TGCGCCAGCAGCCAAAGGACAGGGAACTTGAACACTGAAGCTTTCTTT. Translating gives CASSQRTGNLNTEAFF.

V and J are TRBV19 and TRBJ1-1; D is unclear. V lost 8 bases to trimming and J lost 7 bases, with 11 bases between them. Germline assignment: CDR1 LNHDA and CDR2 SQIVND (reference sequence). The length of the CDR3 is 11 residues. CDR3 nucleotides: TGTGCCAGTTTATTACGAGATGAAGCTTTCTTT. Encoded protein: CASLLRDEAFF.

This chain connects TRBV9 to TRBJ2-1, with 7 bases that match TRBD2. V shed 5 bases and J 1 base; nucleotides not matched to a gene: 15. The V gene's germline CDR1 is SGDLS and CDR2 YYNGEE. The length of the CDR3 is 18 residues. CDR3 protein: CASSHWGDLADSYNEQFF. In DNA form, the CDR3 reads TGTGCCAGCAGTCACTGGGGGGACCTAGCGGATTCCTACAATGAGCAGTTCTTC.

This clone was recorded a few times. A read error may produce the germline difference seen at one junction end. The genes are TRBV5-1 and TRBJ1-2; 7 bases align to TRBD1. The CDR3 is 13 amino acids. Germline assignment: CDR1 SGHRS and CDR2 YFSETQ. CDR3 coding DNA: TGTGCCAGCAGCTTGCCAGGGGGCTATGGCTACACCTTC. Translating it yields CASSLPGGYGYTF. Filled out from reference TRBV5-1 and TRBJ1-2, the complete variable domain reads KAGVTQTPRYLIKTRGQQVTLSCSPISGHRSVSWYQQTPGQGLQFLFEYFSETQRNKGNFPGRFSGRQFSNSRSEMNVSTLELGDSALYLCASSLPGGYGYTFGSGTRLTVV.

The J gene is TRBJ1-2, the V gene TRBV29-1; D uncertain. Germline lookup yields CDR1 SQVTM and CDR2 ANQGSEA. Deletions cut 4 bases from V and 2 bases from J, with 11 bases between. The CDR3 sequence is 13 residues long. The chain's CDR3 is CSVVLTFNYGYTF. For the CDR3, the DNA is TGCAGCGTTGTACTGACATTCAACTATGGCTACACCTTC.

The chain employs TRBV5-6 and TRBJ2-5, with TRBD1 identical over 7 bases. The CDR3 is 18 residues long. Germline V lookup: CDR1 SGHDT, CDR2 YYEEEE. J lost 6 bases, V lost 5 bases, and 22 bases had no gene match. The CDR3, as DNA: TGTGCCAGCAGTTCTCACGACAGGGAATACACGGTCGCGAAGACCCAGTACTTC. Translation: CASSSHDREYTVAKTQYF.

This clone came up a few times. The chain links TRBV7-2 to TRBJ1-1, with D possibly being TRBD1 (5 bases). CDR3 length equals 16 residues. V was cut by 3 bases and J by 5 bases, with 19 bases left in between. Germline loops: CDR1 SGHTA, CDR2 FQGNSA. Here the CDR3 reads CASSLAESRRGTEAFF. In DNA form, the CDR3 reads TGTGCCAGCAGCTTGGCGGAGTCTAGGAGGGGTACTGAAGCTTTCTTT.

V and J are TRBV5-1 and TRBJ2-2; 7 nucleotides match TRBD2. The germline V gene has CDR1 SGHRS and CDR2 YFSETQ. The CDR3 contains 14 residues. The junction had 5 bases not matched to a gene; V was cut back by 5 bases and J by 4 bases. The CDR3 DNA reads TGCGCCAGCAGAGAAAGCGGGATCACCGGGGAGCTGTTTTTT. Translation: CASRESGITGELFF.

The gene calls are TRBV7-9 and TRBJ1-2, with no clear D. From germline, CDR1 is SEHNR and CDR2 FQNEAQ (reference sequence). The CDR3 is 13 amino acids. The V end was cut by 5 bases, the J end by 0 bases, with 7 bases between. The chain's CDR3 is CASSRSSNYGYTF. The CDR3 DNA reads TGTGCCAGCAGCAGGAGCTCTAACTATGGCTACACCTTC.

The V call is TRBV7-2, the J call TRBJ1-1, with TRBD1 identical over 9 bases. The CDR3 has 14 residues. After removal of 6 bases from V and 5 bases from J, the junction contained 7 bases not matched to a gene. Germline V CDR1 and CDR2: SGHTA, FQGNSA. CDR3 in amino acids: CASRATGGGTEAFF. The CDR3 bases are TGTGCCAGCAGGGCTACAGGGGGCGGAACTGAAGCTTTCTTT.

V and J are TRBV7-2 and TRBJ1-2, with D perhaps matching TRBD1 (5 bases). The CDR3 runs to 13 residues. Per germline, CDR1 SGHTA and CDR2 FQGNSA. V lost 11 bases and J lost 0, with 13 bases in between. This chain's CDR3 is CAGRQTANYGYTF. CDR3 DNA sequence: TGTGCCGGTCGACAGACTGCTAACTATGGCTACACCTTC. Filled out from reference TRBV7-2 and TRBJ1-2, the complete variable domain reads GAGVSQSPSNKVTEKGKDVELRCDPISGHTALYWYRQSLGQGLEFLIYFQGNSAPDKSGLPSDRFSAERTGGSVSTLTIQRTQQEDSAVYLCAGRQTANYGYTFGSGTRLTVV.

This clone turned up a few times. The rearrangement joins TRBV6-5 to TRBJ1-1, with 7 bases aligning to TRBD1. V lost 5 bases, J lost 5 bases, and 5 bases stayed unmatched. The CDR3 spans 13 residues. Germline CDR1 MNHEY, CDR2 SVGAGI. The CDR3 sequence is CASSTGERTEAFF. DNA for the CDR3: TGTGCCAGCAGTACAGGGGAGAGAACTGAAGCTTTCTTT.

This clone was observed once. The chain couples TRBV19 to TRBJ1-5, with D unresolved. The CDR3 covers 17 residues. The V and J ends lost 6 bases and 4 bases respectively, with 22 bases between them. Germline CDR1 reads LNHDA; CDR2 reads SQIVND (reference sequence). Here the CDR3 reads CASSDLVSGVGNQPQHF. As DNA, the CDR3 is TGTGCCAGTAGCGACTTAGTTTCGGGAGTGGGGAATCAGCCCCAGCATTTT.

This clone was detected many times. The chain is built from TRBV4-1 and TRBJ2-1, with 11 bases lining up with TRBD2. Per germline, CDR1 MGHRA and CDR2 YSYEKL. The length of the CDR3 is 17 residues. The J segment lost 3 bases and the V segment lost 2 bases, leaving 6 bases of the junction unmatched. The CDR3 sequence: CASSQTSGRGVYNEQFF. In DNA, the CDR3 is TGCGCCAGCAGCCAAACTAGCGGGAGAGGGGTCTACAATGAGCAGTTCTTC.

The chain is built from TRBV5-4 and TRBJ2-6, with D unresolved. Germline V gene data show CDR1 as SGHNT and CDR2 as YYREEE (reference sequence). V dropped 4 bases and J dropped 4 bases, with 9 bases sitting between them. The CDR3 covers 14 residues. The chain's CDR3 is CASSSRLGANVLTF. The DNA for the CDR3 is TGTGCCAGCAGCAGCAGGCTGGGGGCCAACGTCCTGACTTTC.

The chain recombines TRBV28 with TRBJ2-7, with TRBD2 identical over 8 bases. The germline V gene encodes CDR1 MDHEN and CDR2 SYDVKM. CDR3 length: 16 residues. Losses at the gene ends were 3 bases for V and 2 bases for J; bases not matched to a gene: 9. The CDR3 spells CASSFIVGGGTYEQYF. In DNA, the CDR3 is TGTGCCAGCAGTTTTATCGTGGGCGGGGGGACCTACGAGCAGTACTTC.

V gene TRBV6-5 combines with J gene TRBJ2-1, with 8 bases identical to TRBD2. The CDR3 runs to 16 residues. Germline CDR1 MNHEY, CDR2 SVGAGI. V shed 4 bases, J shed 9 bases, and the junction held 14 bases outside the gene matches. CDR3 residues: CASSWGREGPLSEQFF. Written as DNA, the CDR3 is TGTGCCAGCAGTTGGGGTCGGGAGGGCCCGTTATCTGAGCAGTTCTTC.

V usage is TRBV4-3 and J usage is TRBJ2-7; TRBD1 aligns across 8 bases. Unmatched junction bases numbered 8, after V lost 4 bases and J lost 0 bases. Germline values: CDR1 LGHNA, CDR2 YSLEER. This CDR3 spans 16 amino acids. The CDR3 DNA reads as TGCGCCAGCAGCCCAGGGGGCTCTCCCCTCTCCTACGAGCAGTACTTC. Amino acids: CASSPGGSPLSYEQYF.

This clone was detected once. The CDR3: CASSPQGSQETQYF. As DNA, the CDR3 is TGCGCCAGCAGCCCGCAGGGATCCCAAGAGACCCAGTACTTC. The rearrangement joins TRBV5-1 to TRBJ2-5, with D possibly TRBD1 on 5 matching bases. V shed 4 bases and J shed 1 base, with 11 bases lying between them. CDR3 size: 14 residues. Germline values: CDR1 SGHRS, CDR2 YFSETQ.

The chain's CDR3 is CASREGGSGANVLTF. DNA of the CDR3: TGTGCCAGCAGGGAGGGGGGGTCTGGGGCCAACGTCCTGACTTTC. This chain joins TRBV2 and TRBJ2-6; TRBD2 is a possible D gene (7 bases). The ends were cut back, 6 bases at V and 1 base at J, with 10 bases in the middle. Germline CDR1 SNHLY, CDR2 FYNNEI. The CDR3 covers 15 residues.

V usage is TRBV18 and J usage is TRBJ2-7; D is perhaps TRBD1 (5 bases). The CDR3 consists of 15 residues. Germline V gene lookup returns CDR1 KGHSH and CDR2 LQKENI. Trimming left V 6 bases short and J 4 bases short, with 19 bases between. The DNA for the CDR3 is TGTGCCAGCTCCCCCCGGGTCCAGGGTTCTTACGAGCAGTACTTC. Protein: CASSPRVQGSYEQYF.

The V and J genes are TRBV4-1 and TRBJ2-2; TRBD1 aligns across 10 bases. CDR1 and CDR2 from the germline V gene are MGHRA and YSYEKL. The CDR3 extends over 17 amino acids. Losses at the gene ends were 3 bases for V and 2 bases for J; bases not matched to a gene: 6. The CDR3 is CASSHGQGDLNTGELFF. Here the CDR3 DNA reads TGCGCCAGCAGCCACGGACAGGGGGATTTAAACACCGGGGAGCTGTTTTTT.

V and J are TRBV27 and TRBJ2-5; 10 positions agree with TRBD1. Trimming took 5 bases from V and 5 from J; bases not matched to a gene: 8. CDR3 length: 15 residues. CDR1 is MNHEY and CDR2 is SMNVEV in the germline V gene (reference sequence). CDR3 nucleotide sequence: TGTGCCAGCAGTACCCCCGGGACAGGGGACGAGACCCAGTACTTC. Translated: CASSTPGTGDETQYF.

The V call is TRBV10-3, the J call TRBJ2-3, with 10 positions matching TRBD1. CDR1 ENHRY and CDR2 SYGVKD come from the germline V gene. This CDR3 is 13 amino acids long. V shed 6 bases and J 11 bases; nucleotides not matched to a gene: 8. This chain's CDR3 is CAISPTGGAEQYF. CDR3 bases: TGTGCCATCAGCCCGACAGGGGGCGCCGAGCAGTATTTT.

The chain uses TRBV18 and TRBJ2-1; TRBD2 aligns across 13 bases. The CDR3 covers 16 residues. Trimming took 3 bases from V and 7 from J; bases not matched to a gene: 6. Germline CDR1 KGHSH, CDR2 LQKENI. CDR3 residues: CASSPWTSGRGNEQFF. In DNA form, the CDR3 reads TGTGCCAGCTCACCCTGGACTAGCGGGAGAGGGAATGAGCAGTTCTTC.

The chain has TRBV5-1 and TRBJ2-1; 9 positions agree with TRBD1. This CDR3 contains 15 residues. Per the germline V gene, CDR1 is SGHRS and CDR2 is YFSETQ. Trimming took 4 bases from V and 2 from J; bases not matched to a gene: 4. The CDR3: CASSEGTGTYNEQFF. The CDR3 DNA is TGCGCCAGCAGCGAAGGGACAGGGACCTACAATGAGCAGTTCTTC.